This TCR beta chain was found in a study of T cell responses to AZD1222 COVID-19 vaccine. Study outcomes and limitations: The study found vaccine-associated CD4 TCRs spanning spike, dominant at 160-218 and 743-854.

TCRdb's copy holds only in-frame clones and misses some; the assay was immunoSEQ multiplex PCR. The repertoire holds about 120,000 clones, with 88% as singletons. A note on this clone: Its specificity is unknown.

Trimming pared 1 base from V and 10 bases from J, leaving 7 bases between. The CDR3 totals 11 residues. This clonotype originated in an adult who received the AZD1222 COVID-19 vaccine. This rearrangement joins TRBV12-3 or TRBV12-4 to TRBJ1-2, with D uncertain. Source: peripheral blood, taken 28 days after the second AZD1222 dose. The CDR3 loop reads CASSLERAYTF. The CDR3 coding sequence is TGTGCCAGCAGTTTAGAGCGGGCCTACACCTTC.